The clone carrying this TCR beta chain was seen a few times. The antigen is not known. The data derive from a study of identical twins. Findings and caveats of the study: Excess sharing between twins was weaker in beta out-of-frame sequences. Within cord blood, abundant beta clonotypes carried fewer insertions, but memory repertoires showed no such trend. Its conclusions, products of cross-sectional statistical analysis, did not come from following the same donors. Alpha sequences out of frame and shared by twins had excess low generation probability.

TCRdb used MiXCR to reprocess the 5' RACE reads, holding one entry per CDR3 protein. The table records hundreds of thousands of distinct CDR3 sequences, roughly 6.2% of them present only once. Germline CDR1 reads SGHRS; CDR2 reads YFSETQ. V was cut by 0 bases and J by 5 bases, with 11 bases left in between. CDR3 length equals 14 residues. This TCR was recovered from a man aged 18 to 29 in good health. This chain uses TRBV5-1 with TRBJ1-2, with no clear D. The sample comprised naive T cells sorted from blood. CDR3 DNA sequence: TGCGCCAGCAGCTTGGCAGGTGATGATTATGGCTACACCTTC. Translation gives CASSLAGDDYGYTF.